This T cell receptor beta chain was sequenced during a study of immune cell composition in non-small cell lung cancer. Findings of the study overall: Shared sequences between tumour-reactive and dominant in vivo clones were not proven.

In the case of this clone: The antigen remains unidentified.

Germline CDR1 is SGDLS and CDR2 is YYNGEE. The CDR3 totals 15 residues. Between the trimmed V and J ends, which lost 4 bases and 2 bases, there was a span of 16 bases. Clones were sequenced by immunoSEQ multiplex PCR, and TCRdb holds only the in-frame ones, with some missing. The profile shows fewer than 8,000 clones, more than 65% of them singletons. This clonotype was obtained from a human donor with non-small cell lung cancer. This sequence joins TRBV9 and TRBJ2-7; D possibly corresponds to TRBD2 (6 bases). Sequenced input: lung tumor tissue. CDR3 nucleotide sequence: TGTGCCAGCAGCACAAGCGGGTACTCGCCCTACGAGCAGTACTTC. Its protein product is CASSTSGYSPYEQYF. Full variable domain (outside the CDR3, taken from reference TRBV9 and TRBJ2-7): DSGVTQTPKHLITATGQRVTLRCSPRSGDLSVYWYQQSLDQGLQFLIQYYNGEERAKGNILERFSAQQFPDLHSELNLSSLELGDSALYFCASSTSGYSPYEQYFGPGTRLTVT.